This T cell receptor beta chain was sequenced in a study of OX40 agonist ivuxolimab in advanced cancers. Study-wide context: Dose-escalation patients suffered from hepatocellular carcinoma, melanoma, renal cell or head and neck cancer.

The ends were cut back, 0 bases at V and 0 bases at J, with 17 bases in the middle. The CDR3 totals 18 residues. Per the germline V gene, CDR1 is SGHRS and CDR2 is YFSETQ. Exclusion applied to patients with autoimmune disease history or systemic immunosuppression. Measured with immunoSEQ multiplex PCR; TCRdb has only the in-frame clones, and not every one. The sample has approximately 43,000 clones; approximately 88% are singletons. This sequence was found in an adult with an advanced solid tumor such as melanoma, head and neck, liver or kidney cancer. The specimen comprised CD4+ or CD8+ T cells sorted from blood, sampled in a trial of the OX40 agonist ivuxolimab. The rearrangement uses TRBV5-1 and TRBJ2-3, with D perhaps assigned TRBD1 or TRBD2 (5 bases each). The CDR3 here is CASSLGGTSFVSTDTQYF. CDR3 nucleotides: TGCGCCAGCAGCTTGGGGGGGACCTCCTTCGTTAGCACAGATACGCAGTATTTT.